The present T cell receptor (beta chain) was sequenced within a study of T-cell memory formation after mild COVID-19. Study in general: The two donors had largely donor-specific TCR clusters.

TCRdb re-analysed the 5' RACE reads in MiXCR, keeping a single row per CDR3 protein. The sample lists about 210,000 distinct CDR3 sequences, 8% to 11% occurring once. Per the germline V gene, CDR1 is LGHNA and CDR2 is YSLEER. The CDR3 loop spans 15 amino acids. V shed 1 base and J shed 5 bases, with 14 bases lying between them. The sample comprised PBMCs or a T cell subset sorted from them (not recorded which). J is TRBJ2-5 and V is TRBV4-3, with D perhaps TRBD1 or TRBD2 (6 bases each). The sequence was collected from a man aged 18-30 years who had mild COVID-19 (a few samples of this study predate the infection). Cell type and time point are not known. The CDR3 spells CASSQAGALGETQYF. CDR3 nucleotides: TGCGCCAGCAGCCAAGCGGGGGCGTTGGGGGAGACCCAGTACTTC.